Listed below are T cell receptor beta chains from one sample, sequenced in a study of T cell changes during pregnancy in multiple sclerosis. Only in-frame clones appear in the TCRdb table, and some are missing; sequencing was by immunoSEQ multiplex PCR. The sample includes 45,000 to 50,000 clones, about 91% seen only once; the top ten take about 0.41%. Sample: CD4+ T cells from peripheral blood mononuclear cells, taken in the second trimester of pregnancy. Source of these receptors: a female donor in good health, enrolled as a control in a pregnancy study. The CDR3 runs from the conserved cysteine through the conserved F or W. A D gene is named only where the DNA matches it firmly. Not all rows give a size; the values are once, few, many and, for expanded clones, a class.

16 . TRBJ1-2 TRBV9 TRBD1 TGTGCCAGCAGCGAGGGGGCCGTAGTGAATAACTATGGCTACACCTTC CASSEGAVVNNYGYTF
16 . TRBJ1-1 TRBV5-1 . TGCGCCAGCAGCTCGGCACAGGGACACCTCCGCACTGAAGCTTTCTTT CASSSAQGHLRTEAFF
16 . TRBJ1-6 TRBV5-6 . TGTGCCAGCAGCTCAAACACCTTCTCCTATAATTCACCCCTCCACTTT CASSSNTFSYNSPLHF
16 . TRBJ2-5 TRBV11-2 TRBD2 TGTGCCAGCAGTCTAGCGGGGGGCGCCGGGGCAGAGACCCAGTACTTC CASSLAGGAGAETQYF
13 . TRBJ1-1 TRBV12-5 . TGTGCTAGTGGTTCGTTCCAGGACACTGAAGCTTTCTTT CASGSFQDTEAFF
16 . TRBJ1-5 TRBV5-1 TRBD1 TGCGCCAGCAAGGAAGGTGGGACAGGGGGTTATCAGCCCCAGCATTTT CASKEGGTGGYQPQHF
16 . TRBJ1-4 TRBV7-2 TRBD1 TGTGCCAGCAGCTTAGCGCCGGGACAGGGTCGGGAAAAACTGTTTTTT CASSLAPGQGREKLFF
15 . TRBJ2-1 TRBV27 TRBD2 TGTGCCAGCAGTTTAAAAGGACTAGTTTACAATGAGCAGTTCTTC CASSLKGLVYNEQFF
15 once TRBJ2-7 TRBV18 TRBD2 TGTGCCAGCTCACCGGGTCCTAGCGGGGTCTACGAGCAGTACTTC CASSPGPSGVYEQYF
14 . TRBJ1-1 TRBV19 . TGTGCCAGTAGTGCCGGACTGGGGGGCACTGAAGCTTTCTTT CASSAGLGGTEAFF
15 once TRBJ1-2 TRBV28 TRBD1 TGTGCCAGCACCCTGAGACAGGGGGGTAACTATGGCTACACCTTC CASTLRQGGNYGYTF
16 . TRBJ1-2 TRBV5-4 TRBD1 TGTGCCAGCAGCCAGGGACAGGGGGCCATAAACTATGGCTACACCTTC CASSQGQGAINYGYTF
15 . TRBJ2-3 TRBV7-9 . TGTGCCAACTCGCCGACGGCGGTGGGCACAGATACGCAGTATTTT CANSPTAVGTDTQYF
18 . TRBJ1-2 TRBV23-1 TRBD1 TGCGCCAGCAGTCAGGAGACAGGGGCCCTCCGATTACTCTATGGCTACACCTTC CASSQETGALRLLYGYTF
15 . TRBJ2-5 TRBV5-4 TRBD1 TGTGCCAGCAGCTCCCCGGGACAGGGTAAAGAGACCCAGTACTTC CASSSPGQGKETQYF
13 . TRBJ1-2 TRBV10-3 TRBD1 TGTGCCATCAAAGAACAGGGGGTGTTTGGCTACACCTTC CAIKEQGVFGYTF
16 . TRBJ2-2 TRBV5-1 . TGCGCCAGCAGCTTGGGATCCCCGGTCTCGGTCGGGGAGCTGTTTTTT CASSLGSPVSVGELFF
13 . TRBJ1-1 TRBV30 . TGTGCCTGGAGGCGGACATCTAACACTGAAGCTTTCTTT CAWRRTSNTEAFF
17 . TRBJ1-3 TRBV19 TRBD1 TGTGCCAGTAGTATAGACTCCGGGACAGCCTCTGGAAACACCATATATTTT CASSIDSGTASGNTIYF
15 . TRBJ2-5 TRBV15 TRBD2 TGTGCCACCAGCAGGTTAGGACTAGCCCAAGAGACCCAGTACTTC CATSRLGLAQETQYF
15 . TRBJ1-6 TRBV18 . TGTGCCAGCTCACCGGGGAGCTCCTATAATTCACCCCTCCACTTT CASSPGSSYNSPLHF
14 . TRBJ2-5 TRBV11-2 . TGTGCCAGCAGTTTTAACAGGGCCCAAGAGACCCAGTACTTC CASSFNRAQETQYF
15 . TRBJ2-1 TRBV11-3 TRBD2 TGTGCCAGCAGCTCACAAGCGGGGGACGGGGATGAGCAGTTCTTC CASSSQAGDGDEQFF
13 . TRBJ2-7 TRBV7-2 TRBD1 TGTGCCAGCAGCCAACCGACAGGGTACGAGCAGTACTTC CASSQPTGYEQYF
16 . TRBJ1-6 TRBV18 TRBD1 TGTGCCAGCTCCCAACAATCAGGGGGAGATAATTCACCCCTCCACTTT CASSQQSGGDNSPLHF
16 . TRBJ1-1 TRBV11-2 . TGTGCCAGCAGCTTCAGGTTGGGGCAGCTGAACACTGAAGCTTTCTTT CASSFRLGQLNTEAFF
13 . TRBJ2-7 TRBV7-2 . TGTGCCAGCGGCGGGGTCGAAAGCTACGAGCAGTACTTC CASGGVESYEQYF
16 . TRBJ1-2 TRBV5-6 TRBD1 TGTGCCAGCAGCCCCGGGACAGGGGGAGCTAACTATGGCTACACCTTC CASSPGTGGANYGYTF
17 . TRBJ1-5 TRBV10-3 . TGTGCCATCAGTGAGGCGAGCCCCCGGGGGGGATATCAGCCCCAGCATTTT CAISEASPRGGYQPQHF
12 . TRBJ2-1 TRBV5-8 TRBD1 TGTGCCAGCAGCTTGGTAGGGGGCCTAAGGTTCTTC CASSLVGGLRFF
16 . TRBJ2-3 TRBV30 TRBD1 TGTGCCTGGAGTCTTGAGACAGGGGACCCCACAGATACGCAGTATTTT CAWSLETGDPTDTQYF